The present T cell receptor (beta chain) was sequenced within a study of T-cell memory formation after mild COVID-19. Using its own MiXCR run on the 5' RACE reads, TCRdb lists one record per CDR3 protein. The table lists around 200,000 distinct CDR3 sequences, less than 20% of them singletons. With 1 base clipped from V and 4 bases from J, the junction kept 1 base outside the gene matches. The V gene's germline CDR1 is SGHRS and CDR2 YFSETQ. This CDR3 is built from 13 residues. The table lists this clonotype with many counts. The J gene is TRBJ1-1, the V gene TRBV5-1; TRBD1 matches 7 bases. The clonotype was recovered from a young man who had mild COVID-19 (a few samples of this study predate the infection). Cell type and time point are not known. The sample taken for sequencing was PBMCs or a T cell subset sorted from them (not recorded which). The CDR3 DNA reads as TGCGCCAGCAGCTTGCAGGGGGGCACTGAAGCTTTCTTT. This encodes CASSLQGGTEAFF.